This T cell receptor beta chain was sequenced for a study of glioma-infiltrating T cells. Study-level findings and limits: CDR3 overlap between tissue and blood was very small.

This CDR3 is built from 12 residues. CDR1 and CDR2 (germline): SGHRS, YFSETQ. Unmatched junction bases numbered 2, after V lost 6 bases and J lost 3 bases. The sample holds many counts of this clonotype. Antigen: not known. Using RNA template, CDR3s of TCR alpha and beta were amplified with iRepertoire arm-PCR. TCRdb re-analysed the multiplex PCR reads in MiXCR, keeping a single row per CDR3 protein. The repertoire has 150,000 to 200,000 distinct CDR3 sequences, over 30% of them found once; the top ten carry 20% to 25%. The material sequenced was glioma tissue, nonneoplastic brain tissue, or PBMCs (not recorded which). The sequence came from a human donor with low-grade glioma or glioblastoma, undergoing nonglioma brain surgery, or in good health (not recorded which). J is TRBJ1-1 and V is TRBV5-1; 7 nucleotides line up with TRBD1. CDR3 in DNA: TGCGCCAGCAATACAGGGGACACTGAAGCTTTCTTT. Its translation is CASNTGDTEAFF.